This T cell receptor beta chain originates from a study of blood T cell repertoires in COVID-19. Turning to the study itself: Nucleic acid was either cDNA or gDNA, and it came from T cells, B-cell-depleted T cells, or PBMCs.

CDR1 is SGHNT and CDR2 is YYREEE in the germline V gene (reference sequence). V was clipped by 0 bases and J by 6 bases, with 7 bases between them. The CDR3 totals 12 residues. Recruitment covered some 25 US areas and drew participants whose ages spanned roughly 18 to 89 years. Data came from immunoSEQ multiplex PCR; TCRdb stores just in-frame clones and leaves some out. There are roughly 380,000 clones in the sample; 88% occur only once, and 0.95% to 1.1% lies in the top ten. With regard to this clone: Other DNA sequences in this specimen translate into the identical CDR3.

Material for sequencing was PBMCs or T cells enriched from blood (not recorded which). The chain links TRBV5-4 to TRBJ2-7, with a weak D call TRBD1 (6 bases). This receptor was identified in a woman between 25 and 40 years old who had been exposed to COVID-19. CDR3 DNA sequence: TGTGCCAGCAGCTTGGGAGGGGGCGAGCAGTACTTC. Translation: CASSLGGGEQYF. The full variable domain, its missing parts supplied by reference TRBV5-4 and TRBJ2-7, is ETGVTQSPTHLIKTRGQQVTLRCSSQSGHNTVSWYQQALGQGPQFIFQYYREEENGRGNFPPRFSGLQFPNYSSELNVNALELDDSALYLCASSLGGGEQYFGPGTRLTVT.